This TCR beta chain emerged from a study of blood T cells in healthy people across ages. The sample holds a few counts of this clonotype. The CDR3 is 12 residues long. Germline lookup yields CDR1 MNHEY and CDR2 SVGAGI. V was trimmed by 2 bases and J by 10 bases, leaving 9 bases between them. The authors ran a second PCR of 7 to 11 cycles using a sample-barcoded 5' primer and a J-beta primer mix. TCRdb processed the 5' RACE reads anew with MiXCR; each CDR3 protein has one entry. The sample carries about a million distinct CDR3 sequences, 51% recorded once. This receptor was identified in a woman aged 55-70 years in good health. V gene TRBV6-5 combines with J gene TRBJ2-1; no clear D gene. Sequencing used blood. The CDR3 reads CASSYGYTEQFF. In nucleotides, the CDR3 is TGTGCCAGCAGTTACGGCTATACCGAGCAGTTCTTC.